Below are 26 T cell receptor beta chains sequenced from a single sample in a study of shared clonotypes between healthy human individuals. Naive CD8 cells were CD45RO-negative, positively selected for CCR7, excluding terminally differentiated effector memory CD45RA+ cells. Generated by immunoSEQ multiplex PCR, the TCRdb table keeps only in-frame clones and is missing some. Of hundreds of thousands of clones in the sample, roughly 95% were seen once. The sequenced material came from naive CD8+ T cells sorted from blood. These receptors were obtained from a woman between 25 and 40 years old in good health.

This clone was seen only once. V gene TRBV5-4 combines with J gene TRBJ2-2; no reliable D call. The CDR3 has 12 amino acids. The germline CDR1 and CDR2 sequences are SGHNT and YYREEE (reference sequence). The germline V and J ends were trimmed by 7 bases and 3 bases, with 7 bases remaining between them. This CDR3 reads CASHLDTGELFF. For the CDR3, the DNA is TGTGCCAGCCACCTGGACACCGGGGAGCTGTTTTTT. Variable domain in full (rest from reference TRBV5-4 and TRBJ2-2): ETGVTQSPTHLIKTRGQQVTLRCSSQSGHNTVSWYQQALGQGPQFIFQYYREEENGRGNFPPRFSGLQFPNYSSELNVNALELDDSALYLCASHLDTGELFFGEGSRLTVL.

The V and J genes are TRBV6-6 and TRBJ1-1; weak D call: TRBD1 (6 bases). The CDR3 length is 14 residues. V gave up 2 bases and J gave up 1 base, with 8 bases separating them. Per the germline V gene, CDR1 is MNHNY and CDR2 is SVGAGI (reference sequence). The CDR3 DNA sequence: TGTGCCAGCAGTTACACGGACAGGAACACTGAAGCTTTCTTT. This sequence encodes CASSYTDRNTEAFF.

The chain recombines TRBV5-6 with TRBJ2-7; D may be TRBD1 (5 bases). The CDR3 covers 15 residues. V lost 9 bases and J 0 bases, leaving 19 bases between the germline ends. Germline V CDR1 and CDR2: SGHDT, YYEEEE. For the CDR3, the DNA is TGTGCCACCACCCGAGCTGGGGCTTTCTCCTACGAGCAGTACTTC. Protein: CATTRAGAFSYEQYF. The full variable domain, completed using reference TRBV5-6 and TRBJ2-7, is DAGVTQSPTHLIKTRGQQVTLRCSPKSGHDTVSWYQQALGQGPQFIFQYYEEEERQRGNFPDRFSGHQFPNYSSELNVNALLLGDSALYLCATTRAGAFSYEQYFGPGTRLTVT.

The V call is TRBV5-6, the J call TRBJ2-3, with 10 nucleotides matching TRBD2. J gave up 1 base and V 4 bases, and 9 bases lay outside the gene matches. The CDR3 consists of 17 residues. The V gene's germline CDR1 is SGHDT and CDR2 YYEEEE. Written as DNA, the CDR3 is TGTGCCAGCAGCAAGGACGGACTAGCGGCCCGCACAGATACGCAGTATTTT. This codes for CASSKDGLAARTDTQYF.

About this clone itself: Other DNA sequences in this sample translate to the same CDR3. The rearrangement uses TRBV29-1 and TRBJ2-1, with no clear D. This CDR3 contains 11 residues. From germline, CDR1 is SQVTM and CDR2 ANQGSEA. V lost 5 bases and J lost 4, with 6 bases in between. The CDR3 spells CSVQEYNEQFF. DNA of the CDR3: TGCAGCGTTCAGGAGTACAATGAGCAGTTCTTC.

The gene calls are TRBV6-1 and TRBJ2-1; D is tentatively TRBD1 or TRBD2 (5 bases each). V lost 1 base, J lost 0 bases, and 13 bases lay in between. CDR3 length equals 17 residues. Germline V lookup: CDR1 MNHNS, CDR2 SASEGT. For the CDR3, the DNA is TGTGCCAGCAGTGAAGAGAGTTGGGGGAGCTCCTACAATGAGCAGTTCTTC. It yields the protein CASSEESWGSSYNEQFF.

This chain uses TRBV27 with TRBJ2-1; a possible D gene is TRBD1 (6 bases). Looked up from germline, CDR1 is MNHEY and CDR2 is SMNVEV (reference sequence). Trimming stripped 5 bases from V and 3 bases from J, with 8 bases between. This CDR3 is 13 amino acids long. The CDR3 bases are TGTGCCAGCAGTCAGGACAGCTACAATGAGCAGTTCTTC. This gives the protein CASSQDSYNEQFF.

The chain couples TRBV4-2 to TRBJ2-7; D is unclear. Germline V gene lookup returns CDR1 LGHNA and CDR2 YNFKEQ. V was cut by 1 base and J by 2 bases, with 9 bases left in between. The CDR3 runs 14 residues. The DNA of the CDR3 is TGTGCCAGCAGCCAAGTCGCTACGGCCTACGAGCAGTACTTC. It is translated as CASSQVATAYEQYF.

The rearrangement uses TRBV28 and TRBJ1-5; D is ambiguous. Germline V gene lookup returns CDR1 MDHEN and CDR2 SYDVKM. V was shortened by 5 bases and J by 5 bases, with 10 bases between the two germline ends. This CDR3 region has 13 residues. CDR3 sequence reads: CASSINGDQPQHF. CDR3 sequence (DNA): TGTGCCAGCAGTATTAACGGCGATCAGCCCCAGCATTTT.

This chain joins TRBV7-9 and TRBJ2-1, with 10 bases aligning to TRBD2. V was pared by 5 bases and J by 9 bases, with 10 bases of the junction left unmatched. The CDR3 is made up of 15 amino acids. Germline V lookup: CDR1 SEHNR, CDR2 FQNEAQ (reference sequence). CDR3 protein: CASSPGTSVFGEQFF. The CDR3 bases are TGTGCCAGCAGCCCCGGGACTAGCGTGTTCGGTGAGCAGTTCTTC.

The chain links TRBV6-4 to TRBJ1-2, with D hard to call. Per the germline V gene, CDR1 is MRHNA and CDR2 is SNTAGT. The ends were cut back, 3 bases at V and 1 base at J, with 6 bases in the middle. This CDR3 spans 13 amino acids. The chain's CDR3 is CASSEGINYGYTF. CDR3 sequence (DNA): TGTGCCAGCAGTGAAGGCATTAACTATGGCTACACCTTC.

The rearrangement links TRBV10-2 to TRBJ2-7; 7 bases match TRBD2. The V and J ends lost 7 bases and 6 bases, in that order; junction bases with no gene match: 12. CDR1 is WSHSY and CDR2 is SAAADI in the germline V gene. The CDR3 spans 14 residues. CDR3 sequence: CASTAPGGEGEQYF. The CDR3 DNA is TGCGCCAGCACCGCGCCTGGAGGGGAGGGCGAGCAGTACTTC.

The J gene is TRBJ1-5, the V gene TRBV9; D possibly corresponds to TRBD1 (5 bases). The CDR3 length is 17 residues. From germline, CDR1 is SGDLS and CDR2 YYNGEE. Trimming stripped 5 bases from V and 1 base from J, with 19 bases between. As DNA, the CDR3 is TGTGCCAGCAGTGCGGGACCCGGGATTTTGAGCAATCAGCCCCAGCATTTT. The encoded protein is CASSAGPGILSNQPQHF.

V is TRBV27 and J is TRBJ2-7; the D is unclear. This CDR3 has 12 residues. CDR1 MNHEY and CDR2 SMNVEV come from the germline V gene (reference sequence). The V and J ends lost 5 bases and 2 bases respectively, with 7 bases between them. The CDR3 DNA sequence: TGTGCCAGCAGTCCATCCACCTACGAGCAGTACTTC. As protein: CASSPSTYEQYF.

V and J are TRBV28 and TRBJ2-3; the D is unclear. Deletions cut 3 bases from V and 3 bases from J, with 7 bases between. Germline values: CDR1 MDHEN, CDR2 SYDVKM. This CDR3 contains 13 residues. The CDR3 here is CASSFPMTDTQYF. As DNA, the CDR3 is TGTGCCAGCAGTTTCCCGATGACAGATACGCAGTATTTT. The whole variable domain, remainder taken from reference TRBV28 and TRBJ2-3, is DVKVTQSSRYLVKRTGEKVFLECVQDMDHENMFWYRQDPGLGLRLIYFSYDVKMKEKGDIPEGYSVSREKKERFSLILESASTNQTSMYLCASSFPMTDTQYFGPGTRLTVL.

This clone was detected only once. The genes are TRBV27 and TRBJ2-3; 8 bases align to TRBD1. CDR1 and CDR2 from the germline V gene are MNHEY and SMNVEV (reference sequence). The V segment lost 5 bases and the J segment 7 bases; nucleotides outside the gene matches: 8. The CDR3 sequence is 14 residues long. The CDR3 protein is CASSPRTGKNTQYF. CDR3 sequence (DNA): TGTGCCAGCAGTCCAAGGACAGGGAAGAATACGCAGTATTTT.

The chain is built from TRBV4-2 and TRBJ1-2; D remains ambiguous. This CDR3 region has 14 residues. Germline CDR1 LGHNA, CDR2 YNFKEQ. V lost 0 bases and J 3 bases, leaving 8 bases between the germline ends. CDR3 in amino acids: CASSQEASHYGYTF. Here the CDR3 DNA reads TGTGCCAGCAGCCAAGAGGCCAGTCACTATGGCTACACCTTC.

This rearrangement joins TRBV19 to TRBJ2-5; no clear D gene. CDR3 length equals 16 residues. V gave up 4 bases and J gave up 0 bases, with 15 bases separating them. Germline V gene data show CDR1 as LNHDA and CDR2 as SQIVND (reference sequence). This CDR3 reads CASSTLAGFNQETQYF. CDR3 coding DNA: TGTGCCAGTAGTACGTTGGCAGGATTTAACCAAGAGACCCAGTACTTC.

On this clone: Distinct nucleotide sequences in the sample also encode this CDR3. The chain recombines TRBV19 with TRBJ1-1; no definite D call. CDR3 size: 15 residues. Trimming stripped 0 bases from V and 2 bases from J, with 10 bases between. Germline values: CDR1 LNHDA, CDR2 SQIVND (reference sequence). CDR3 sequence: CASSIDLELNTEAFF. The CDR3 DNA sequence: TGTGCCAGTAGTATAGATCTGGAGCTTAACACTGAAGCTTTCTTT.

The rearrangement uses TRBV2 and TRBJ2-3; 10 bases are a match to TRBD2. This CDR3 spans 16 amino acids. Germline V CDR1 and CDR2: SNHLY, FYNNEI. J lost 5 bases, V lost 4 bases, and 9 bases had no gene match. The CDR3 DNA reads TGTGCCAGCAGTGTCAGCGGGAGGGCCGGTGGAGATACGCAGTATTTT. It yields the protein CASSVSGRAGGDTQYF.

The genes are TRBV5-1 and TRBJ1-1, with 9 nucleotides matching TRBD1. Per the germline V gene, CDR1 is SGHRS and CDR2 is YFSETQ. The CDR3 sequence is 17 residues long. V trimming: 4 bases; J trimming: 4 bases; junction bases outside the gene matches: 14. In DNA form, the CDR3 reads TGCGCCAGCAGCCCGGACAGGGGTGTGAGGTGGACCACTGAAGCTTTCTTT. Its translation is CASSPDRGVRWTTEAFF. Variable domain in full (rest from reference TRBV5-1 and TRBJ1-1): KAGVTQTPRYLIKTRGQQVTLSCSPISGHRSVSWYQQTPGQGLQFLFEYFSETQRNKGNFPGRFSGRQFSNSRSEMNVSTLELGDSALYLCASSPDRGVRWTTEAFFGQGTRLTVV.

This chain joins TRBV28 and TRBJ1-5; no definite D call. This CDR3 has 15 residues. The V gene's germline CDR1 is MDHEN and CDR2 SYDVKM. The V end was cut by 5 bases, the J end by 7 bases, with 18 bases between. The CDR3 DNA reads TGTGCCAGCAGTATCCCGGACGTATCTAACCAGCCCCAGCATTTT. Translated, it gives CASSIPDVSNQPQHF.

The rearrangement uses TRBV19 and TRBJ2-2, with 10 bases that match TRBD2. The CDR3 is made up of 15 amino acids. The germline V gene has CDR1 LNHDA and CDR2 SQIVND (reference sequence). The V segment lost 10 bases and the J segment 2 bases; nucleotides outside the gene matches: 7. CDR3 nucleotide sequence: TGTGCCACCAACCTAGCGGGAGCCAACACCGGGGAGCTGTTTTTT. It translates to CATNLAGANTGELFF.

The chain recombines TRBV7-2 with TRBJ1-3, with D possibly being TRBD1 (5 bases). This CDR3 is 18 amino acids long. The V gene's germline CDR1 is SGHTA and CDR2 FQGNSA. V dropped 1 base and J dropped 0 bases, with 16 bases sitting between them. The CDR3, as DNA: TGTGCCAGCAGCTTAGTTTGGGGAGGAGGGGACTCTGGAAACACCATATATTTT. This gives the protein CASSLVWGGGDSGNTIYF.

About this clone itself: At the DNA level, this CDR3 is encoded by other sequences in the same sample as well. This chain connects TRBV19 to TRBJ2-1, with D tentatively TRBD2 (6 bases). CDR3 size: 13 residues. Germline V gives CDR1 LNHDA, CDR2 SQIVND (reference sequence). The V end lost 4 bases, the J end lost 2 bases, and 6 bases lay between the germline ends. The CDR3 spells CASSSGTYNEQFF. CDR3 in DNA: TGTGCCAGTAGTAGCGGGACCTACAATGAGCAGTTCTTC.

The chain couples TRBV10-2 to TRBJ2-7, with 11 bases fitting TRBD2. Germline lookup yields CDR1 WSHSY and CDR2 SAAADI. This CDR3 comprises 14 residues. V trimming: 8 bases; J trimming: 4 bases; junction bases outside the gene matches: 7. CDR3 loop: CASSLAGVGYEQYF. CDR3 bases: TGCGCCAGCTCACTAGCGGGAGTTGGATACGAGCAGTACTTC.